This T cell receptor (beta chain) emerged from a study of blood T cell repertoires in COVID-19. Study in general: Acute and convalescent COVID-19 samples came from the United States, Italy and Spain. The analysed material was cDNA or gDNA that came from T cells, B-cell-depleted T cells, or PBMCs.

As originally analysed: Reference gene primer amplification gave estimated nucleated cell counts. Method: immunoSEQ multiplex PCR; TCRdb's copy keeps in-frame clones and lacks some. The DNA was the basis for D and trimming; V, J and clone size are from that table. The data hold 50,000 to 55,000 clones, with around 87% observed a single time. CDR3 length: 16 amino acids. V lost 0 bases and J 0 bases, leaving 12 bases between the germline ends. Germline V gene sequence: CDR1 MNHEY, CDR2 SVGEGT. The chain uses TRBV6-2 or TRBV6-3 and TRBJ2-7; weak D call: TRBD1 (6 bases). The source is a man aged 50-59 years with active COVID-19. The sequenced sample was peripheral blood. CDR3 in amino acids: CASSYSLGQPSYEQYF. CDR3 coding DNA: TGTGCCAGCAGTTACTCGTTGGGACAACCCTCCTACGAGCAGTACTTC.